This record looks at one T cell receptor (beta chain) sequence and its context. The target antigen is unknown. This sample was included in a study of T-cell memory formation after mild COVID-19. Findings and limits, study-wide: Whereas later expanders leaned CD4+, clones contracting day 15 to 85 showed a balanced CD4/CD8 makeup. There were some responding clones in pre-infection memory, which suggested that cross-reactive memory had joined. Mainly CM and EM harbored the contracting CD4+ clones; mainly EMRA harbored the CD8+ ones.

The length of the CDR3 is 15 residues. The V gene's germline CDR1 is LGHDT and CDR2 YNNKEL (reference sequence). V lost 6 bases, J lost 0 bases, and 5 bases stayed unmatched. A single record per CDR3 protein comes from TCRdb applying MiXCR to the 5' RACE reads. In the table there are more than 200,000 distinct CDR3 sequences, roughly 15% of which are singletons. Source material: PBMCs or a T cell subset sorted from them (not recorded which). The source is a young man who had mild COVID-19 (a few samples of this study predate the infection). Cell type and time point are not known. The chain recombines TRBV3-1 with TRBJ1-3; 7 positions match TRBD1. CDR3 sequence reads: CASRPQGNSGNTIYF. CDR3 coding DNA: TGTGCCAGCAGACCACAGGGGAACTCTGGAAACACCATATATTTT.